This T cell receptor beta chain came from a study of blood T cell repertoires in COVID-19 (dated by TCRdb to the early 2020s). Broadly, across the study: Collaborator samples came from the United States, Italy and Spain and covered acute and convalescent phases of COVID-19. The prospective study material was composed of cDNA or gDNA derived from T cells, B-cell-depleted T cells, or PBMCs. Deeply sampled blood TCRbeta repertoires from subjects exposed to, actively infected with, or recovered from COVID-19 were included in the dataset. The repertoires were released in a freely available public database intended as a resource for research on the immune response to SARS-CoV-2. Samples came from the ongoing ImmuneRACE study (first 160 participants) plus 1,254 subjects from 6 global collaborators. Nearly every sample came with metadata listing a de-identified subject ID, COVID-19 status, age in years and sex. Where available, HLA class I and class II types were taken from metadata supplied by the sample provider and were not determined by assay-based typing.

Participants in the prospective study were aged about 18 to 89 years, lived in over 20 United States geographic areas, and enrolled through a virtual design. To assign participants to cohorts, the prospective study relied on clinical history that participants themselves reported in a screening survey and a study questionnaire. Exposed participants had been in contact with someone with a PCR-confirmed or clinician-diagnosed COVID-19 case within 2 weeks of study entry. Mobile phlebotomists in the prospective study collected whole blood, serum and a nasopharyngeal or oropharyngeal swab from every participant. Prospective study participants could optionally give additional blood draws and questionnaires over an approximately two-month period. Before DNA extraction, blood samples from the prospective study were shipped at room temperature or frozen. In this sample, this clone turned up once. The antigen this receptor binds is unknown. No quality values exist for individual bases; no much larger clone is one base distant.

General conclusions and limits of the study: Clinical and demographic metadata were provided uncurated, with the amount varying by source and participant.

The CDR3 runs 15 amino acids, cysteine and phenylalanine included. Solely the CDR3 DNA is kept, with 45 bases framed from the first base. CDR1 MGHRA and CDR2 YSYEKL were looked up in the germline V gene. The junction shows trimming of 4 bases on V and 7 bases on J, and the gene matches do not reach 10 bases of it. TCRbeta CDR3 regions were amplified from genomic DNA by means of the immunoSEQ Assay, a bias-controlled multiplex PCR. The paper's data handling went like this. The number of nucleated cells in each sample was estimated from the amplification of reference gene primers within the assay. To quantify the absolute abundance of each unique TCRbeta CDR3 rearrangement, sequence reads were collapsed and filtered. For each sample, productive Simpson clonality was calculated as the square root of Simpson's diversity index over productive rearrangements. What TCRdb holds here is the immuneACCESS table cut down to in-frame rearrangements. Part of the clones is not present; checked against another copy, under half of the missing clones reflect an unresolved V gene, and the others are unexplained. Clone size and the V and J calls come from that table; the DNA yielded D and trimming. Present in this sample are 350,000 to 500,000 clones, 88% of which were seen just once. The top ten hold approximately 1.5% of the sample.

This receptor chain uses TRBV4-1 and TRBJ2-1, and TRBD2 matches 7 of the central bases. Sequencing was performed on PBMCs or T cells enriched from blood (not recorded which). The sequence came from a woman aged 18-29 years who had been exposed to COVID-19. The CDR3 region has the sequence CASSPRGLPDNEQFF. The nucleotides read TGCGCCAGCAGCCCACGGGGACTACCAGATAATGAGCAGTTCTTC.